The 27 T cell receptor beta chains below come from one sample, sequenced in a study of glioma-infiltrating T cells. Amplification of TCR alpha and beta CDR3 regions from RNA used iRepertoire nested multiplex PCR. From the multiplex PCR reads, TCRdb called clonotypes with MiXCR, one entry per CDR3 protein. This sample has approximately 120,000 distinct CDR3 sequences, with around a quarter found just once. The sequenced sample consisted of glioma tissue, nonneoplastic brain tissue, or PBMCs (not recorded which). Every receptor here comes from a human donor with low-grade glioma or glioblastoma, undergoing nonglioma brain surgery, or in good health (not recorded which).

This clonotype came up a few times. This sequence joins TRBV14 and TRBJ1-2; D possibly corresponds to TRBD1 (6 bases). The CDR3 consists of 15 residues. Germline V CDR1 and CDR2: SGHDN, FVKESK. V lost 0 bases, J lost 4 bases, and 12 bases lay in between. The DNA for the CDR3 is TGTGCCAGCAGCCAAGATTTGAGGGGGATCTATGGCTACACCTTC. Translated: CASSQDLRGIYGYTF.

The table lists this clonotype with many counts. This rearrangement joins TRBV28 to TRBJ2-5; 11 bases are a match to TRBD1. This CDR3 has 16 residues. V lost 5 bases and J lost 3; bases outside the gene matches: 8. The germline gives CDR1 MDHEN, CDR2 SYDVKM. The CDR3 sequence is CASSTWTGGQKETQYF. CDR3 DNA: TGTGCCAGCAGTACTTGGACAGGGGGCCAGAAAGAGACCCAGTACTTC. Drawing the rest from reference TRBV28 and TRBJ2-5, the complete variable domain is DVKVTQSSRYLVKRTGEKVFLECVQDMDHENMFWYRQDPGLGLRLIYFSYDVKMKEKGDIPEGYSVSREKKERFSLILESASTNQTSMYLCASSTWTGGQKETQYFGPGTRLLVL.

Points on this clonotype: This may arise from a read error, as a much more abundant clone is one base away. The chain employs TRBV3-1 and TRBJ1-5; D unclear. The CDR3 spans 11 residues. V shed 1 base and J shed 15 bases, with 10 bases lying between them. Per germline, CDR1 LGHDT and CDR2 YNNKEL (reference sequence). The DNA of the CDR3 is TGTGCCAGCAGCCAAGGGCAGTTCCGGCATTTT. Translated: CASSQGQFRHF.

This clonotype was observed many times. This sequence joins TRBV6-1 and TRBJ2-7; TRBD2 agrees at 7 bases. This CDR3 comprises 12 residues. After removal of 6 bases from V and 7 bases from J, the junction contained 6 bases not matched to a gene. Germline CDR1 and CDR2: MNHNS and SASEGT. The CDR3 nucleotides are TGTGCCAGCAGGCGGGAGACGCGGGAGCAGTACTTC. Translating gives CASRRETREQYF.

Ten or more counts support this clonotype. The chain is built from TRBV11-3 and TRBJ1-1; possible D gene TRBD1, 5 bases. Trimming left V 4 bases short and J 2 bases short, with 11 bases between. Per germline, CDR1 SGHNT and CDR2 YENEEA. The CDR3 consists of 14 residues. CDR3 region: CASSSNQGNTEAFF. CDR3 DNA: TGTGCCAGCAGCTCTAATCAGGGTAACACTGAAGCTTTCTTT.

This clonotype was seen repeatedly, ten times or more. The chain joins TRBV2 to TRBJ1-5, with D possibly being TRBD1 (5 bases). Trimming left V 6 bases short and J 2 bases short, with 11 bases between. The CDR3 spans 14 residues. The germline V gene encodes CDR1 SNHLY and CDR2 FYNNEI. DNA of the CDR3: TGTGCCAGCAGGGGGCAGGTTGGCAATCAGCCCCAGCATTTT. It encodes CASRGQVGNQPQHF. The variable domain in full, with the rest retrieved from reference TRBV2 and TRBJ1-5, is EPEVTQTPSHQVTQMGQEVILRCVPISNHLYFYWYRQILGQKVEFLVSFYNNEISEKSEIFDDQFSVERPDGSNFTLKIRSTKLEDSAMYFCASRGQVGNQPQHFGDGTRLSIL.

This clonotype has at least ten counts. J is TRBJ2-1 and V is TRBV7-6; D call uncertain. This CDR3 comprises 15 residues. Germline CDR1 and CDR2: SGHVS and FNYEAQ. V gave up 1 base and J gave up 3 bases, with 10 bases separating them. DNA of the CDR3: TGTGCCAGCAGCTTAGAGGCAGCGAGCTACAATGAGCAGTTCTTC. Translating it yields CASSLEAASYNEQFF.

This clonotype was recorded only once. The CDR3 DNA reads TGTGCCAGCGTCCGGGACAGGGGATATAACACTGAAGCTTTCTTT. It is translated as CASVRDRGYNTEAFF. This chain joins TRBV27 and TRBJ1-1, with 10 nucleotides matching TRBD1. Trimming at V came to 8 bases and at J to 2 bases, leaving 8 bases not matched to a gene. The CDR3 covers 15 residues. In germline, CDR1 is MNHEY, CDR2 SMNVEV (reference sequence).

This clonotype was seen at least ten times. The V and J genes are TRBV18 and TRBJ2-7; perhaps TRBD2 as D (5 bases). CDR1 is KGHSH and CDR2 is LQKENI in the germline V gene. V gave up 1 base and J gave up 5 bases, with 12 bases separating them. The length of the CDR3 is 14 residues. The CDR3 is CASSPQGEGDEQYF. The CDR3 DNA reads TGTGCCAGCTCACCACAGGGAGAAGGCGACGAGCAGTACTTC.

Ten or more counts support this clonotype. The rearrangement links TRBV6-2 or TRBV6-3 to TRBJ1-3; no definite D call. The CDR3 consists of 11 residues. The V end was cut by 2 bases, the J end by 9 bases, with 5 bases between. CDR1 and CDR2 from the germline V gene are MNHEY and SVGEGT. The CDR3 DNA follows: TGTGCCAGCAGTTACGCCAGCACCATATATTTT. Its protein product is CASSYASTIYF.

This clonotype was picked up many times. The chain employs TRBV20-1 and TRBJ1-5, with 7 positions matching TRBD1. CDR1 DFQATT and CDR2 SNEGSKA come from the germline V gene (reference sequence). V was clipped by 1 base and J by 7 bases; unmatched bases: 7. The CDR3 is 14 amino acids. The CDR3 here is CSARGQGGEQPQHF. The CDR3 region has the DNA TGCAGTGCTAGAGGACAGGGAGGTGAGCAGCCCCAGCATTTT.

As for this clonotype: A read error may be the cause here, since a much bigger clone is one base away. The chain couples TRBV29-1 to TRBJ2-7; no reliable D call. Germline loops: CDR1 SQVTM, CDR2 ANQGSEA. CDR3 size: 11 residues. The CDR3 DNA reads TGCAGCGTCGAGTACTCCTCCGAGCAGTACTTC. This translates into CSVEYSSEQYF.

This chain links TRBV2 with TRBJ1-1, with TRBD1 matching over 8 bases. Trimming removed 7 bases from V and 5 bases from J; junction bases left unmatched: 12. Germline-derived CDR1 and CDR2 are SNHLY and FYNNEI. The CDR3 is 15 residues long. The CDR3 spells CASITPTGADTEAFF. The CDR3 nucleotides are TGTGCCAGCATCACCCCGACAGGGGCGGATACTGAAGCTTTCTTT.

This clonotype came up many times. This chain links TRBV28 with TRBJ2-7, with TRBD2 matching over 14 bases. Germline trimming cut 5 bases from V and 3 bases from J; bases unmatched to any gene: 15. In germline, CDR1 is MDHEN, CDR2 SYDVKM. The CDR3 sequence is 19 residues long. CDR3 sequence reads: CASSPISPGLAGAYYEQYF. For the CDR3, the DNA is TGTGCCAGCAGTCCGATCTCCCCGGGACTAGCGGGAGCATACTACGAGCAGTACTTC.

CDR3 region: CASSLATGLNTEAFF. The CDR3 DNA reads as TGTGCCAGCAGCTTAGCAACAGGGTTGAACACTGAAGCTTTCTTT. The chain has TRBV7-9 and TRBJ1-1, with D possibly being TRBD1 (6 bases). The V end was cut by 0 bases, the J end by 0 bases, with 8 bases between. Germline assignment: CDR1 SEHNR and CDR2 FQNEAQ (reference sequence). CDR3 length equals 15 residues.

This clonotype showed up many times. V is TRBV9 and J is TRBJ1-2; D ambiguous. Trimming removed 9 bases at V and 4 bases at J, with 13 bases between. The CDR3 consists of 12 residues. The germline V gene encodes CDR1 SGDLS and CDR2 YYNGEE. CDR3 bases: TGTGCCACCGGACCGATGTTCTATGGCTACACCTTC. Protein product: CATGPMFYGYTF.

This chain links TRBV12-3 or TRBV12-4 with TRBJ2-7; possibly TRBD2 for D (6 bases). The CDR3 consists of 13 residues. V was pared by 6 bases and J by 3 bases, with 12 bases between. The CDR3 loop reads CASSRDSLYEQYF. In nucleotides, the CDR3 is TGTGCCAGCAGCCGGGACTCTCTCTACGAGCAGTACTTC.

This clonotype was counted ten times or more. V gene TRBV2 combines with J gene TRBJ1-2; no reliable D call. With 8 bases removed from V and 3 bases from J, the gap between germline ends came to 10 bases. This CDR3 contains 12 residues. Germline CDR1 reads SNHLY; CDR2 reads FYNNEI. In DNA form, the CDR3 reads TGTGCCAGCGGGGAAACGGACTATGGCTACACCTTC. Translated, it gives CASGETDYGYTF.

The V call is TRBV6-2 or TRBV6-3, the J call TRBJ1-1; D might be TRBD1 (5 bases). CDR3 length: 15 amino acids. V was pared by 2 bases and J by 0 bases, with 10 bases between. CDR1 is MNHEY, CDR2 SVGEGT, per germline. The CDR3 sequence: CASSYQGRMNTEAFF. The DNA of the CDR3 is TGTGCCAGCAGTTACCAGGGACGGATGAACACTGAAGCTTTCTTT.

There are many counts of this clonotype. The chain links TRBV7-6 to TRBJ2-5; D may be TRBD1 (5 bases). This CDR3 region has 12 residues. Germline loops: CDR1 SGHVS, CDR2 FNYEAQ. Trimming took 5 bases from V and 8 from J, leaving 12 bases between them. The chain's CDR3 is CASSQEGVTQYF. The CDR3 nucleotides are TGTGCCAGCAGCCAAGAAGGGGTTACCCAGTACTTC.

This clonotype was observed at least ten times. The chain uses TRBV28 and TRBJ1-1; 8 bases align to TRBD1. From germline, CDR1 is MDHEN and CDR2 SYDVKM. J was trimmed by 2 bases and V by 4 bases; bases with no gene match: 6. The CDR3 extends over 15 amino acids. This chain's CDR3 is CASSSQGAKNTEAFF. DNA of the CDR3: TGTGCCAGCAGTTCTCAGGGGGCGAAAAACACTGAAGCTTTCTTT.

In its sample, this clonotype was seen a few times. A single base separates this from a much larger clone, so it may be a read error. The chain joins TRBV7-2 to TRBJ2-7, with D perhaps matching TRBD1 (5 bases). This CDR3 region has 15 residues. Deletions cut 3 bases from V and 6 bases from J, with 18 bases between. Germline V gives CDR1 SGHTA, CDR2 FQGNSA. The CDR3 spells CASSLGRGYICEQYF. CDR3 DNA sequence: TGTGCCAGCAGCTTGGGAAGGGGCTACATCTGCGAGCAGTACTTC.

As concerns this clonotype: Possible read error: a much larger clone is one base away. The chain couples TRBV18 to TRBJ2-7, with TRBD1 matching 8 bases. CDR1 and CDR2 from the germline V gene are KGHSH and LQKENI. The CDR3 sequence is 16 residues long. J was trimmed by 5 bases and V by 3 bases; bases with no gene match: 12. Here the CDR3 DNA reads TGTGCCAGCTCACCGCCGGCCAGGACAGGGAAAAACGAGCAGTACTTC. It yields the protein CASSPPARTGKNEQYF.

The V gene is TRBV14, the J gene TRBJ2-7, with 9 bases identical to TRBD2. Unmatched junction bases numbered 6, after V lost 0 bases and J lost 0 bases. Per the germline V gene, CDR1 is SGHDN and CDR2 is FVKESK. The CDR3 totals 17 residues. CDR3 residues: CASSQDPREGLSYEQYF. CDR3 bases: TGTGCCAGCAGCCAAGACCCGCGGGAGGGCCTCTCCTACGAGCAGTACTTC.

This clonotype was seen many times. The CDR3 DNA is TGTGCCAGCTCACCAGGAGTAGGGCGTTCACCCCTCCACTTT. This sequence encodes CASSPGVGRSPLHF. The chain combines TRBV18 with TRBJ1-6; the D is unclear. Per the germline V gene, CDR1 is KGHSH and CDR2 is LQKENI. The CDR3 has 14 amino acids. Trimming took off 2 bases at V and 9 bases at J, with 11 bases between the two ends.

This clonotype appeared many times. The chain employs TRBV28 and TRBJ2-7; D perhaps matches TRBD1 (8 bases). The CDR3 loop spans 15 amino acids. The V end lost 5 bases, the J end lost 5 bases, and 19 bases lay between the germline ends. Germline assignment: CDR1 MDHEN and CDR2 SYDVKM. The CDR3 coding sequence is TGTGCCAGCAGTCCCCTTAGGACAGGGAGGGACGAGCAGTACTTC. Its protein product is CASSPLRTGRDEQYF. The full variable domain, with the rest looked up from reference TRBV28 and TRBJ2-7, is DVKVTQSSRYLVKRTGEKVFLECVQDMDHENMFWYRQDPGLGLRLIYFSYDVKMKEKGDIPEGYSVSREKKERFSLILESASTNQTSMYLCASSPLRTGRDEQYFGPGTRLTVT.

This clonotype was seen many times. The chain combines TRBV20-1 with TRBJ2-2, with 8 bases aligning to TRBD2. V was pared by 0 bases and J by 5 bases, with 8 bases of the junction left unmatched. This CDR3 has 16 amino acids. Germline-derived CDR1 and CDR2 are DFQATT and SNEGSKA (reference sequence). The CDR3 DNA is TGCAGTGCTAGAGATGACGGGAGGGCCTTTACCGGGGAGCTGTTTTTT. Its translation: CSARDDGRAFTGELFF.